The present TCR beta chain was sequenced within a study of shared T cell receptors in the human thymus (dated by TCRdb to 2020 to 2023). Background for the entire study: The study examined how the human thymus generates shared, self-reactive T-cell receptor alpha chains.

Comments on this clone: Its antigen is not yet known. No base quality values were provided; no much bigger clone lies one nucleotide off.

Library preparation used the immunoSEQ multiplex PCR assay. As stored in TCRdb, this immuneACCESS dataset retains in-frame rearrangements with V and J assigned. A fraction of the clones does not appear; measured against another copy, unresolved V genes explain less than half of the discrepancy, and the remainder lacks a known reason. Within this sample are about 660,000 clones, with over 75% of them counted one time only. The ten most abundant clones make up approximately 0.0097% of the sample. From cysteine to phenylalanine, the CDR3 is 14 amino acids long. Just the 42-base CDR3 DNA is kept, in frame starting at base 1. V and J are trimmed by 2 bases and 5 bases, and the gene matches miss 0 bases of the junction. CDR1 SEHNR and CDR2 FQNEAQ are derived from the germline V gene (reference sequence). Another study also made use of these data, one on human thymus T cells. Per that second paper: Immunologically healthy infants undergoing open corrective cardiac surgery for congenital heart defects in Finland were used as donors. The thymus tissue came from surgical resects taken out during corrective cardiac surgery. Usage of V and J gene segments appeared to be biased in both the thymic and the peripheral blood repertoires. The related research found that thymic TCR repertoires overlapped highly between unrelated individuals. The study characterized TCR alpha and beta repertoires from about 8 infant thymus samples and a few related peripheral blood samples. The cohort included about 6 male and a couple of female infants, with donor ages spanning 7 to 244 days. Thymocytes were freed from the tissue by mechanical means and kept at -70 degrees C as pellets of roughly 9-34 million cells. A QIAsymphony instrument was used to extract genomic DNA from frozen cell pellets. TCRB and TCRAD loci were amplified from a standardized quantity of quality-controlled genomic DNA using the immunoSEQ multiplex PCR assay. The amplicons spanned the V(D)J region and were long enough to cover the CDR3 and allow V and J genes to be identified. The amplicons were sequenced on an Illumina platform via the commercial immunoSEQ service. Primer bias and sequencing errors were corrected as previously described, and TCRAD and TCRB were defined on the basis of the IMGT database. immunoSEQ Analyzer 3.0 and VDJTools were used for repertoire analysis, which covered basic statistics, V/J segment usage, diversity estimates, rarefaction and pairwise overlap. Diversity was estimated with Chao1, ChaoE, Efron-Thisted, Shannon and inverse Simpson indices, and also on datasets down-sampled to the smallest sample. Repertoire overlap used strict matching of CDR3 nucleotide sequence, V gene and J gene, with Jaccard-based multidimensional scaling clustering. On average, thymus samples gave around 880,000 unique TCRB clonotypes, whereas blood samples gave roughly 80,000.

This TCR derives from a boy less than two years old with a congenital heart defect. Donor details come from another sample of the same person, matched by shared clones. Sequenced sample: thymocytes. The chain links TRBV7-9 with TRBJ2-1; 10 middle bases align to TRBD2. CDR3 region: CASSLLAGDNEQFF. In nucleotide form, the sequence is TGTGCCAGCAGCTTACTAGCGGGAGACAATGAGCAGTTCTTC. Where the CDR3 stops, the reference TRBV7-9 and TRBJ2-1 genes take over; the full variable domain is DTGVSQNPRHKITKRGQNVTFRCDPISEHNRLYWYRQTLGQGPEFLTYFQNEAQLEKSRLLSDRFSAERPKGSFSTLEIQRTEQGDSAMYLCASSLLAGDNEQFFGPGTRLTVL.